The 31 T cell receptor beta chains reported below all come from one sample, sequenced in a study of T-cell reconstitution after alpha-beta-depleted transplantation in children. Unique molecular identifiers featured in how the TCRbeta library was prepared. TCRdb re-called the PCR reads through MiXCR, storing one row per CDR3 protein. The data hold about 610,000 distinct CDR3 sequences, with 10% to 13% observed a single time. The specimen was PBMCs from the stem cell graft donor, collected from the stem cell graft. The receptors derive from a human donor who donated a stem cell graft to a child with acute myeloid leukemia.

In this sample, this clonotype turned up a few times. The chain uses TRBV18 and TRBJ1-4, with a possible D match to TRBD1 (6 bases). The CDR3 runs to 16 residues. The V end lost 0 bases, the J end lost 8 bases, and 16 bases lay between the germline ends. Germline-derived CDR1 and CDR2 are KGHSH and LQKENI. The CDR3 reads CASSPPSRGSGEKLFF. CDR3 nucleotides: TGTGCCAGCTCACCACCGTCCAGGGGAAGCGGAGAAAAACTGTTTTTT.

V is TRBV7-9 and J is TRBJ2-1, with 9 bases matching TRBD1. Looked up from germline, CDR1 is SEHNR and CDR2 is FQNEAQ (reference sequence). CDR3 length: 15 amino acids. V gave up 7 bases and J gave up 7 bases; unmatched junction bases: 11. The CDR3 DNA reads TGTGCCAGCACGCCCGGGGACAGGGCGCTAAATGAGCAGTTCTTC. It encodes CASTPGDRALNEQFF.

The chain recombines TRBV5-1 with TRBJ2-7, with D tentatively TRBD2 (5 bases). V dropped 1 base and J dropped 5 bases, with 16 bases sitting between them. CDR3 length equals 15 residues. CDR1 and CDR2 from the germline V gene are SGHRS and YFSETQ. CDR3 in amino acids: CASSLRLLALDEQYF. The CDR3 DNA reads TGCGCCAGCAGCTTGCGTTTGCTAGCTCTCGACGAGCAGTACTTC.

The CDR3 DNA sequence: TGTGCCAGCAGCTCCACCCCGACTAGCGGTTCCTACGAGCAGTACTTC. Protein: CASSSTPTSGSYEQYF. The chain carries TRBV7-9 and TRBJ2-7, with 9 positions matching TRBD2. The germline V gene has CDR1 SEHNR and CDR2 FQNEAQ (reference sequence). V shed 4 bases, J shed 1 base, and the junction held 8 bases outside the gene matches. The CDR3 is 16 amino acids.

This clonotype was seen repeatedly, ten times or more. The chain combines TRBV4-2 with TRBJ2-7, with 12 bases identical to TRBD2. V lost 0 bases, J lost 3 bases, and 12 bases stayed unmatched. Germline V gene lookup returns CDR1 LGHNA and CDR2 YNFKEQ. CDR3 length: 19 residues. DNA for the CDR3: TGTGCCAGCAGCCAAGAGACCCCGACTAGCGGGAGTTATCGCTACGAGCAGTACTTC. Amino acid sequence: CASSQETPTSGSYRYEQYF.

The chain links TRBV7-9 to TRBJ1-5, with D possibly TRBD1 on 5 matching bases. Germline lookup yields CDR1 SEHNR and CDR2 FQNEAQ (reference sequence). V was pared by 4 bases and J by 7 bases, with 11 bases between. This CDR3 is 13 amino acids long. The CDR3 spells CASSSQEWQPQHF. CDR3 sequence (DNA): TGTGCCAGCAGCTCACAGGAGTGGCAGCCCCAGCATTTT.

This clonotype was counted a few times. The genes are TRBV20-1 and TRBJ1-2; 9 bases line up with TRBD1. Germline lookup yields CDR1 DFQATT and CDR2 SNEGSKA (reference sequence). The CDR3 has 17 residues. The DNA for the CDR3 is TGCTGCGCTACCATCACAGGGGGCGGCGGAATGTTTGGCGGCTACACCTTC. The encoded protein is CCATITGGGGMFGGYTF.

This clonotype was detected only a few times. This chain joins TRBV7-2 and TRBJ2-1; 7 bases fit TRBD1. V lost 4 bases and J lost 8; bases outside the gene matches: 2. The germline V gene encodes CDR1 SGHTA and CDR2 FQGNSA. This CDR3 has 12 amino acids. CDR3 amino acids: CASSSTGHEQFF. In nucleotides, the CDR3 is TGTGCCAGCAGCTCGACAGGGCATGAGCAGTTCTTC.

CDR3 DNA sequence: TGCAGTGCTCCGTCTAGCGGACACGGTGAGCAGTTCTTC. Residues: CSAPSSGHGEQFF. V and J are TRBV20-1 and TRBJ2-1; 7 nucleotides align to TRBD2. The V gene's germline CDR1 is DFQATT and CDR2 SNEGSKA (reference sequence). The CDR3 totals 13 residues. The junction had 10 bases not matched to a gene; V was cut back by 5 bases and J by 9 bases.

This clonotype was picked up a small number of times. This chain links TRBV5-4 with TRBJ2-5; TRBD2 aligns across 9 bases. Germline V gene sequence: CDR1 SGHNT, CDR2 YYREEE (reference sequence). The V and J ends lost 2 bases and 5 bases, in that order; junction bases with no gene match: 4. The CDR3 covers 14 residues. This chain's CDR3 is CASSFSGSGETQYF. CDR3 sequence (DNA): TGTGCCAGCAGCTTTAGCGGGAGCGGTGAGACCCAGTACTTC.

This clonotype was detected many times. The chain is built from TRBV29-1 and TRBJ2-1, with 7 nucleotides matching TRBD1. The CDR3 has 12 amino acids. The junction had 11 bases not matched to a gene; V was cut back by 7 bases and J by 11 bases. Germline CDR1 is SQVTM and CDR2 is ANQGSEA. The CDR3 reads CSALQGTFQQFF. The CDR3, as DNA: TGCAGCGCCCTACAGGGGACGTTTCAGCAGTTCTTC.

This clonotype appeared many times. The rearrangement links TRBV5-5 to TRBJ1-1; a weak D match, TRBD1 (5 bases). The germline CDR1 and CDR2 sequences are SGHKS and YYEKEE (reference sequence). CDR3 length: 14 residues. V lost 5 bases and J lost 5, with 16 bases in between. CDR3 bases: TGTGCCAGCAGGGTGGGACGTAGCGGGACTGAAGCTTTCTTT. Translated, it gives CASRVGRSGTEAFF. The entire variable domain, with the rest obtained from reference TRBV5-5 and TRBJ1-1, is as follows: DAGVTQSPTHLIKTRGQQVTLRCSPISGHKSVSWYQQVLGQGPQFIFQYYEKEERGRGNFPDRFSARQFPNYSSELNVNALLLGDSALYLCASRVGRSGTEAFFGQGTRLTVV.

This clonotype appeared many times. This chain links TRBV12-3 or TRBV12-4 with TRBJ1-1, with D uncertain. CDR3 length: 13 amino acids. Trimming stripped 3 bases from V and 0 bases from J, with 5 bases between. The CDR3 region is CASSFPMNTEAFF. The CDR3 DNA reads TGTGCCAGCAGTTTCCCGATGAACACTGAAGCTTTCTTT.

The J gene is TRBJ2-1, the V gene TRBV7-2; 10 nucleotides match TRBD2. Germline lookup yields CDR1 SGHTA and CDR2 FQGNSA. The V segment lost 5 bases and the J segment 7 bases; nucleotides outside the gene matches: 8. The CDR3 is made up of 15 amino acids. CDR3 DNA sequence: TGTGCCAGCAGCAAACTAGCGGGACCGGTAAATGAGCAGTTCTTC. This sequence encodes CASSKLAGPVNEQFF.

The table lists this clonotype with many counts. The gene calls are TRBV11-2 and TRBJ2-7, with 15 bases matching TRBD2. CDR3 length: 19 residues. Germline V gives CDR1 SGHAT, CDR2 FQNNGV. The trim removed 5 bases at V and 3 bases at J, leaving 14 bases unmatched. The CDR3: CASSGKEGTSGRPIYEQYF. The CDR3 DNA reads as TGTGCCAGCAGCGGCAAAGAGGGGACTAGCGGGAGGCCAATCTACGAGCAGTACTTC.

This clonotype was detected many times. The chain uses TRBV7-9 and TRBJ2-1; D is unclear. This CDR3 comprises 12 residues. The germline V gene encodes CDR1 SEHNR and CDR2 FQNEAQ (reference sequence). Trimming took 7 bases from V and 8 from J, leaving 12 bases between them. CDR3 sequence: CASTSLEHEQFF. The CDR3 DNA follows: TGTGCCAGCACCTCCTTAGAGCATGAGCAGTTCTTC.

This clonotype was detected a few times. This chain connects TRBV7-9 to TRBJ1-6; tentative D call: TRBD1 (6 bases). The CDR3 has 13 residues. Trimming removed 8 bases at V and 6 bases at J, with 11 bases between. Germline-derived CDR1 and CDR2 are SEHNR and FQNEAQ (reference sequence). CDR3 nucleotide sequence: TGTGCCAGCGGGGGCAGGGCTAATTCACCCCTCCACTTT. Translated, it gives CASGGRANSPLHF.

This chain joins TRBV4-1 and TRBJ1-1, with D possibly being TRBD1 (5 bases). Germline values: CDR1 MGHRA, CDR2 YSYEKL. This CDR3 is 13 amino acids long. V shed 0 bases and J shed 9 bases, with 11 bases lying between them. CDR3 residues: CASSQDRGTQAFF. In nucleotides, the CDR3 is TGCGCCAGCAGCCAAGATCGGGGCACCCAAGCTTTCTTT.

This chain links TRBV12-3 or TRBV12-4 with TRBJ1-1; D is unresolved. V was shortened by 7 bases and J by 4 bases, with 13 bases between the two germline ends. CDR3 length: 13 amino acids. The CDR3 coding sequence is TGTGCCAGCACCTTGGGGTTGAGCACTGAAGCTTTCTTT. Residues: CASTLGLSTEAFF.

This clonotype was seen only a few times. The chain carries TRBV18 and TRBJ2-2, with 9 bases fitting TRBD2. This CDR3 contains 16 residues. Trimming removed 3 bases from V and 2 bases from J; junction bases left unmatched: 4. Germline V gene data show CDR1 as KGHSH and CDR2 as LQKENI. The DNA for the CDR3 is TGTGCCAGCTCACCGAGACTAGCGGTTAACACCGGGGAGCTGTTTTTT. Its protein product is CASSPRLAVNTGELFF. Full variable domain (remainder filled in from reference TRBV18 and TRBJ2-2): NAGVMQNPRHLVRRRGQEARLRCSPMKGHSHVYWYRQLPEEGLKFMVYLQKENIIDESGMPKERFSAEFPKEGPSILRIQQVVRGDSAAYFCASSPRLAVNTGELFFGEGSRLTVL.

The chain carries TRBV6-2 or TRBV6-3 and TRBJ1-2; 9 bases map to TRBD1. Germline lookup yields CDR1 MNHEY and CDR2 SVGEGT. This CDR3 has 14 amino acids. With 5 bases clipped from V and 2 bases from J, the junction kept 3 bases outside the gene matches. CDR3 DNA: TGTGCCAGCAGTCACAGGGGGCAGAACTATGGCTACACCTTC. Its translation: CASSHRGQNYGYTF.

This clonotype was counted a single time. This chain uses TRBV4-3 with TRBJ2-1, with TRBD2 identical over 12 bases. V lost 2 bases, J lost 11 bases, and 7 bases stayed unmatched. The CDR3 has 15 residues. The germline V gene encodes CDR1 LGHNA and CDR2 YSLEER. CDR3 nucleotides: TGCGCCAGCAGCCAAACCTGGACTAGCGGGACCCAGCAGTTCTTC. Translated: CASSQTWTSGTQQFF.

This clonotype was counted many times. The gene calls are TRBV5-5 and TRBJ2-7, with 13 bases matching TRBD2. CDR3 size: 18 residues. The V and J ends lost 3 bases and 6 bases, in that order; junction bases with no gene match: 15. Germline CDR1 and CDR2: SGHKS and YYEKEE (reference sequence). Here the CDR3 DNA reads TGTGCCAGCAGCTCAAAAACCGGGACTAGCGGGATTCTTCGCGAGCAGTACTTC. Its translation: CASSSKTGTSGILREQYF.

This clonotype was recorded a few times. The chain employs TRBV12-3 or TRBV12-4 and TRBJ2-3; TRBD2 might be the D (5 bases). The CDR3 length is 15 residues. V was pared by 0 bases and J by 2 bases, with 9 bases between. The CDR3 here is CASSLAGAPTDTQYF. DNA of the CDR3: TGTGCCAGCAGTTTAGCGGGAGCCCCCACAGATACGCAGTATTTT.

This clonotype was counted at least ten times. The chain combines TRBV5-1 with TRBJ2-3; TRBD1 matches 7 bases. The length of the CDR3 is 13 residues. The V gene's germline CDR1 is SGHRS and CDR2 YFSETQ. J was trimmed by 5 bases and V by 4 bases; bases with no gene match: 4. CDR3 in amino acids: CASSTNRGDTQYF. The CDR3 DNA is TGCGCCAGCAGCACAAACAGGGGAGATACGCAGTATTTT.

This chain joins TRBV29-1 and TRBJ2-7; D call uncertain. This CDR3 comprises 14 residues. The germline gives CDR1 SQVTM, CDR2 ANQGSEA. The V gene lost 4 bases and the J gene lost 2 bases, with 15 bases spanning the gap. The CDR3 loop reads CSVGRPNSPYEQYF. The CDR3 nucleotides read TGCAGCGTTGGGCGGCCCAATTCCCCCTACGAGCAGTACTTC.

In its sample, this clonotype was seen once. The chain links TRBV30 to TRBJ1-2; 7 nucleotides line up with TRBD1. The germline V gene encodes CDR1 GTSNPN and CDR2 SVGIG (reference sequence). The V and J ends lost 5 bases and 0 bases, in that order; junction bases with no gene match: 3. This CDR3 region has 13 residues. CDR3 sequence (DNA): TGTGCCTGGGACAGGGCCGCTAACTATGGCTACACCTTC. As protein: CAWDRAANYGYTF.

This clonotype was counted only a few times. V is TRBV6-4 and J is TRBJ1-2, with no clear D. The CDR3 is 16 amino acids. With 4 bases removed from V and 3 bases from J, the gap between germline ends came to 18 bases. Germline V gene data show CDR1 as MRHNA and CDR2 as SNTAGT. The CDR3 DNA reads TGTGCCAGCAGTGCCCTTGGAGATGCGGCCTACTATGGCTACACCTTC. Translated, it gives CASSALGDAAYYGYTF.

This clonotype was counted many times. The CDR3 coding sequence is TGTGCCAGCAGCCCTAAAGACTCATGGGACAATGAGCAGTTCTTC. It is translated as CASSPKDSWDNEQFF. The genes are TRBV9 and TRBJ2-1; D uncertain. CDR3 length: 15 amino acids. CDR1 is SGDLS and CDR2 is YYNGEE in the germline V gene. V lost 4 bases and J lost 5, with 16 bases in between.

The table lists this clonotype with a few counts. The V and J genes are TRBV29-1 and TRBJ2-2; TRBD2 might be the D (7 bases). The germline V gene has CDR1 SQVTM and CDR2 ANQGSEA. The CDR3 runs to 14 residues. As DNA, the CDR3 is TGCGCCTCGGGGGGCCCATCCAGCACCGGGGAGCTGTTTTTT. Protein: CASGGPSSTGELFF.

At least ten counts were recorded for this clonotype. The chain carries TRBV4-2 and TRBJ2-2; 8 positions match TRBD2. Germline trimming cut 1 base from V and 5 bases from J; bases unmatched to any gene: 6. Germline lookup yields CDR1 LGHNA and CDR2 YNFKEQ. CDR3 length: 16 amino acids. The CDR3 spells CASSQGAAGGTGELFF. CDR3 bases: TGTGCCAGCAGCCAAGGGGCGGCGGGAGGAACCGGGGAGCTGTTTTTT.